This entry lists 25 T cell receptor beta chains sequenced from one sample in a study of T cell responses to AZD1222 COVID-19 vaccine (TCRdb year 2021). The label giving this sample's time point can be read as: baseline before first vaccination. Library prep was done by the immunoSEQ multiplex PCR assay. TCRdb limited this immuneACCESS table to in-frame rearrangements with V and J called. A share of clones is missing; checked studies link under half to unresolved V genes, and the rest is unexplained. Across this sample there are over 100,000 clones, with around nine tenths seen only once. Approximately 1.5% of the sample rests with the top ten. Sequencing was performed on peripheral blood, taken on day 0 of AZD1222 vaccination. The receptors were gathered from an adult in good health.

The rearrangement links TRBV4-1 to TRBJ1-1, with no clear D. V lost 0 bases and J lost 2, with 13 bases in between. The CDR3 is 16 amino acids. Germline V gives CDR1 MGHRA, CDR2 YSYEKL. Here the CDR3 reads CASSQDYLQINTEAFF. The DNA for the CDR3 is TGCGCCAGCAGCCAAGATTACCTGCAAATAAACACTGAAGCTTTCTTT.

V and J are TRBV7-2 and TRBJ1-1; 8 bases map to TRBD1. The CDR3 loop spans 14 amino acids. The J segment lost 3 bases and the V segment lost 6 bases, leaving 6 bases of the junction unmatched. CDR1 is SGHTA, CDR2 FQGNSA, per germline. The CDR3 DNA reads TGTGCCAGCAGTCGACAGGGGACCGACACTGAAGCTTTCTTT. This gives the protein CASSRQGTDTEAFF.

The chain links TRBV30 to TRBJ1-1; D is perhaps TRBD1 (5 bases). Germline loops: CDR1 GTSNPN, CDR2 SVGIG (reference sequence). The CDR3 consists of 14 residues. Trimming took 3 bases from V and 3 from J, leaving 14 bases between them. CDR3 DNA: TGTGCCTGGAGCGCGTGGGGGAGGCACACTGAAGCTTTCTTT. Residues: CAWSAWGRHTEAFF.

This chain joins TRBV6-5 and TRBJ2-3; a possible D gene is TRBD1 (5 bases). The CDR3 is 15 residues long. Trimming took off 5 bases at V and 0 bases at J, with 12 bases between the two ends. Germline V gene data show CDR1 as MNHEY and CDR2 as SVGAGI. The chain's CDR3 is CASSLQTASTDTQYF. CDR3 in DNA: TGTGCCAGCAGTCTTCAGACAGCTAGCACAGATACGCAGTATTTT.

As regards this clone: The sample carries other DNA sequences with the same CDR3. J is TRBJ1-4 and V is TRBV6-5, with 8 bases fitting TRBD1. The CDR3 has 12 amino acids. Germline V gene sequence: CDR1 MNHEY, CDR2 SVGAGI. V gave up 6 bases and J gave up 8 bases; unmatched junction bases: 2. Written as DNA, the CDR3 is TGTGCCAGCAGACAGGGGGGCGAAAAACTGTTTTTT. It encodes CASRQGGEKLFF.

The CDR3 sequence: CATSDLQSAGGRETQYF. The CDR3 coding sequence is TGTGCCACCAGTGATTTGCAAAGTGCGGGAGGGCGGGAGACCCAGTACTTC. This chain links TRBV24-1 with TRBJ2-5; 9 bases map to TRBD2. The germline V gene encodes CDR1 KGHDR and CDR2 SFDVKD. J gave up 5 bases and V 0 bases, and 9 bases lay outside the gene matches. This CDR3 region has 17 residues.

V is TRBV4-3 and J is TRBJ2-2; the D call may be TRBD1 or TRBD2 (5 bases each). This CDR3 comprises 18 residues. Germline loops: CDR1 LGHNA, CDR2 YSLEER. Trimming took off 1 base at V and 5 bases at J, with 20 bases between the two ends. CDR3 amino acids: CASSQGLTGTAPTGELFF. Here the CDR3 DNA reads TGCGCCAGCAGCCAAGGCCTAACCGGGACGGCCCCAACCGGGGAGCTGTTTTTT.

Here the CDR3 reads CAISEYSYEQYF. For the CDR3, the DNA is TGTGCCATCAGTGAGTACAGTTACGAGCAGTACTTC. V is TRBV10-3 and J is TRBJ2-7; the D is unclear. This CDR3 is built from 12 residues. Germline loops: CDR1 ENHRY, CDR2 SYGVKD. Trimming shortened V by 1 base and J by 4 bases, and 5 bases separated the two germline ends.

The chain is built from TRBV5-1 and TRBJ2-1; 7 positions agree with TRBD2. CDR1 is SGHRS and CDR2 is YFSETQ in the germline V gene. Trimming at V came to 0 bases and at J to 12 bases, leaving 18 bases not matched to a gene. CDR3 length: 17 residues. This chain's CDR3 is CASSLATSASRGGGQFF. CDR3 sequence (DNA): TGCGCCAGCAGCTTGGCAACTAGCGCCTCTCGCGGGGGAGGGCAGTTCTTC. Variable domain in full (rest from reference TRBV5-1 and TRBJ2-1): KAGVTQTPRYLIKTRGQQVTLSCSPISGHRSVSWYQQTPGQGLQFLFEYFSETQRNKGNFPGRFSGRQFSNSRSEMNVSTLELGDSALYLCASSLATSASRGGGQFFGPGTRLTVL.

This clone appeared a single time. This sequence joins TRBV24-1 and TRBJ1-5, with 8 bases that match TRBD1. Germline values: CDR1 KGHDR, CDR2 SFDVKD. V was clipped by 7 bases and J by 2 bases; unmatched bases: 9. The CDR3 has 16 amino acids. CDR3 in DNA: TGTGCCACCAGACTTCCAGGGGGCAGGGGCAATCAGCCCCAGCATTTT. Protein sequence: CATRLPGGRGNQPQHF.

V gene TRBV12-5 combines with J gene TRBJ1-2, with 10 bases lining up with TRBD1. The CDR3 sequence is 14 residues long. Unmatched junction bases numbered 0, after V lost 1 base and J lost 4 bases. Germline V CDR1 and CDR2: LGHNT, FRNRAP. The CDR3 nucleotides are TGTGCTAGTGGTTTGGGGACAGGGGGCTATGGCTACACCTTC. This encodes CASGLGTGGYGYTF.

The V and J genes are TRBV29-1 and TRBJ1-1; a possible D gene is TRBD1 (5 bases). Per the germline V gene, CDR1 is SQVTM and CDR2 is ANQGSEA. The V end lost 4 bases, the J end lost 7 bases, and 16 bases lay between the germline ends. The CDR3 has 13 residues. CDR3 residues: CSVAGTLFLEAFF. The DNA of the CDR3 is TGCAGCGTTGCCGGGACGCTTTTCCTTGAAGCTTTCTTT.

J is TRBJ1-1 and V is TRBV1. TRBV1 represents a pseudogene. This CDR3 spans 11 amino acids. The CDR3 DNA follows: TGCACCAGCAGCCAGAGGGGCGAGGCTTTCTTT. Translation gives CTSSQRGEAFF.

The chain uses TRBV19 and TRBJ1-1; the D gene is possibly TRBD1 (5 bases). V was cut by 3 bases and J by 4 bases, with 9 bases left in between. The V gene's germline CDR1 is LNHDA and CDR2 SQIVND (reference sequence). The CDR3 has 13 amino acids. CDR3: CASSMTVTTEAFF. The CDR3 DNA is TGTGCCAGTAGTATGACAGTGACCACTGAAGCTTTCTTT.

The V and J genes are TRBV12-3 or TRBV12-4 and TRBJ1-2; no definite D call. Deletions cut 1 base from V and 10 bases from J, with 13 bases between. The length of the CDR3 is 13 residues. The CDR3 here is CASSLGGERTYTF. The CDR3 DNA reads TGTGCCAGCAGTTTAGGTGGAGAACGCACCTACACCTTC.

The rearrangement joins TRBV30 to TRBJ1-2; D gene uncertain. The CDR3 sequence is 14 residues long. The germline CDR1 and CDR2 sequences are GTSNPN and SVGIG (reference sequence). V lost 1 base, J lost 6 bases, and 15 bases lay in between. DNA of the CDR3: TGTGCCTGGAGTGGTCTGGAGGGAAGGGATGGCTACACCTTC. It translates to CAWSGLEGRDGYTF. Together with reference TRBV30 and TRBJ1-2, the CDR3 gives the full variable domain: SQTIHQWPATLVQPVGSPLSLECTVEGTSNPNLYWYRQAAGRGLQLLFYSVGIGQISSEVPQNLSASRPQDRQFILSSKKLLLSDSGFYLCAWSGLEGRDGYTFGSGTRLTVV.

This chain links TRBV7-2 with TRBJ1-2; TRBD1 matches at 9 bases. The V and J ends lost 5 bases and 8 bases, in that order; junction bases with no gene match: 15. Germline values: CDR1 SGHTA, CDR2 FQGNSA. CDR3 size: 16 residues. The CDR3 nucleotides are TGTGCCAGCAGCCCTTTCTGGGCGGGACAGGGTGTGGGCTACACCTTC. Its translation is CASSPFWAGQGVGYTF.

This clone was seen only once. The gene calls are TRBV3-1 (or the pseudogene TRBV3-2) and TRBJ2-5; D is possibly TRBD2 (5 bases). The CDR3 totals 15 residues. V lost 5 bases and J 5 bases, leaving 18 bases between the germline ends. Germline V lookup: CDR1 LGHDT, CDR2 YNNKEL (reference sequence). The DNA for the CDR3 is TGTGCCAGCAGCTCCACGCGGGCTACGGGTGAGACCCAGTACTTC. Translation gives CASSSTRATGETQYF.

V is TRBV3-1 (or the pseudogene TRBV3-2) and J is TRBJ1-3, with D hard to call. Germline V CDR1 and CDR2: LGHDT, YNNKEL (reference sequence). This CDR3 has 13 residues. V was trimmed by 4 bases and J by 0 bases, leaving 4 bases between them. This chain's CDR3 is CASSPNSGNTIYF. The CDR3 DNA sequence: TGTGCCAGCAGCCCAAACTCTGGAAACACCATATATTTT.

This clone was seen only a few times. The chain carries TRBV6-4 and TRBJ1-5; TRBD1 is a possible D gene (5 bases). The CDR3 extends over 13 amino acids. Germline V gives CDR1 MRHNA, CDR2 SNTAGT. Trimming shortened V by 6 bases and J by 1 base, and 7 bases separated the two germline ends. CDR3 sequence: CASSPGSNQPQHF. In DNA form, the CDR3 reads TGTGCCAGCAGCCCAGGGAGCAATCAGCCCCAGCATTTT.

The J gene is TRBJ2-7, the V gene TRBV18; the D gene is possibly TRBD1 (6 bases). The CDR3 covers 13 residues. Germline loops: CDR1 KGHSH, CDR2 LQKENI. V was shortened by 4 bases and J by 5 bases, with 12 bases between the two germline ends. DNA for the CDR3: TGTGCCAGCTCACACGGACAGCCCCACGAGCAGTACTTC. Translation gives CASSHGQPHEQYF.

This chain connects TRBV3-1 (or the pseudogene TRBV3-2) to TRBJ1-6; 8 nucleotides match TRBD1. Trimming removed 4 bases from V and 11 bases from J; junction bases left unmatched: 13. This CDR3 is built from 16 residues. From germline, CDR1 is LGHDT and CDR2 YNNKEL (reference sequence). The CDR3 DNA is TGTGCCAGCAGCCCATCACATAGACAGGGGAGGACACCCCTCCACTTT. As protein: CASSPSHRQGRTPLHF.

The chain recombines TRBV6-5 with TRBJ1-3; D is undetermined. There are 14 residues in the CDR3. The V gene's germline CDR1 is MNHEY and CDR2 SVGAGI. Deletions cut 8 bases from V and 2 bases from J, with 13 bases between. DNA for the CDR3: TGTGCCAGCGATAGGCCCCAGGCTGGAAACACCATATATTTT. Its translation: CASDRPQAGNTIYF.

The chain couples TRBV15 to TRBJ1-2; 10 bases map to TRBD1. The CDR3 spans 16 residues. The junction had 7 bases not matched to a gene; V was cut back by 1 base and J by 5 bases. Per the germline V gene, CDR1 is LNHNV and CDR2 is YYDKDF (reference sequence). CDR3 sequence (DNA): TGTGCCACCAGCAGAGGCGACAGGGGGCGCGGGTATGGCTACACCTTC. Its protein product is CATSRGDRGRGYGYTF.

CDR3 nucleotides: TGTGCCTGGAGTGTAAGCTATGGCTACACCTTC. Its translation is CAWSVSYGYTF. The chain links TRBV30 to TRBJ1-2; no firm D call. Per the germline V gene, CDR1 is GTSNPN and CDR2 is SVGIG (reference sequence). This CDR3 contains 11 residues. Trimming shortened V by 0 bases and J by 4 bases, and 3 bases separated the two germline ends.